This TCR beta chain was recorded in a study of T-cell reconstitution after alpha-beta-depleted transplantation in children. The sample holds many counts of this clonotype. Its antigen is still unknown. Study-wide findings and caveats: By one year post-transplant, T-cell counts and diversity largely arose from T cells that were newly produced. Several hundred expanded graft clones reportedly supplied alpha-beta T cells about two months after transplant.

Unique molecular identifiers were used in preparing the TCRbeta library. TCRdb redid the calling of the PCR reads with MiXCR, one entry per CDR3 protein. The sample carries fewer than 550,000 distinct CDR3 sequences, 9.5% to 12% recorded once. Trimming removed 8 bases at V and 4 bases at J, with 17 bases between. CDR1 and CDR2 (germline): SQVTM, ANQGSEA. This CDR3 has 13 residues. The specimen comprised PBMCs, mostly from graft donor cells, sampled 180 days after TCRalphabeta/CD19-depleted stem cell transplant. This chain joins TRBV29-1 and TRBJ2-5; D unclear. The sequence came from a female patient aged 2-10 years who had a stem cell transplant for aplastic anemia, so the T cells may come from the graft donor. The CDR3 loop is CSIRPRRSETQYF. CDR3 DNA: TGCAGCATCCGACCCCGGCGGTCAGAGACCCAGTACTTC.